This T cell receptor beta chain was captured by sequencing in a study of cytomegalovirus exposure and HLA in healthy donors. Whole-study findings and limits: When the data were analyzed later, several of the most significant clusters appeared to be linked to common viral pathogens. In a later analysis, HLA-C alleles had the fewest associated TCRs, DRB1 alleles the most. Through in vitro validation, three CMV-associated chains were shown to be specific for CMV antigens.

Turning to this clone: Its antigen is undetermined.

The CDR3 runs to 14 residues. Germline V gene data show CDR1 as SGHTA and CDR2 as FQGTGA. V shed 3 bases and J shed 4 bases, with 12 bases lying between them. This PCR relied on a set of 60 Vbeta primers and 13 Jbeta primers. The repertoire was sequenced with immunoSEQ multiplex PCR; TCRdb's copy has only in-frame clones and lacks some. The table includes some 110,000 clones, under 85% detected once. The clonotype originates from a man aged 35 to 55 in good health and CMV-seronegative. Sequenced material: PBMCs. This chain uses TRBV7-3 with TRBJ1-2; D might be TRBD1 (5 bases). The CDR3 protein is CASSFDRRSYGYTF. In nucleotides, the CDR3 is TGTGCCAGCAGCTTCGACAGAAGAAGCTATGGCTACACCTTC.